This T cell receptor beta chain was sequenced for a study of cytomegalovirus exposure and HLA in healthy donors. General observations from the study: It was reported that TCR beta sequences correctly inferred the HLA-A and HLA-B alleles for most subjects.

Primers: 60 Vbeta forward and 13 Jbeta reverse. Method: immunoSEQ multiplex PCR; TCRdb's copy keeps in-frame clones and lacks some. The repertoire holds 55,000 to 75,000 clones, with 65% to 70% as singletons. Germline assignment: CDR1 KGHSH and CDR2 LQKENI. The CDR3 contains 15 residues. The V segment lost 3 bases and the J segment 3 bases; nucleotides outside the gene matches: 6. This clone has just one count. Its matching antigen is unknown. The TCR comes from a man aged 40-49 years in good health and CMV-seropositive. Sequencing was carried out using PBMCs. The J gene is TRBJ2-7, the V gene TRBV18; 9 bases fit TRBD1. The CDR3, as DNA: TGTGCCAGCTCACCCCGGGGGGACAGGGTCTACGAGCAGTACTTC. This codes for CASSPRGDRVYEQYF.